These T cell receptor beta chains were read from a single sample in a study of T cell clones after liver transplantation. Sequencing was performed with immunoSEQ multiplex PCR; in TCRdb, only in-frame clones are kept and a portion is missing. Altogether tens of thousands of clones are present, 75% to 90% being singletons, with the ten largest covering about 0.79%. Sequencing used CD4+ T cells from blood, obtained 12 months after liver transplant. Receptors originate from a human patient who received a liver transplant. Some T cells may be graft donor cells. Both conserved end residues are part of each CDR3. A D gene is named only where the DNA matches it firmly. Rows give clone size only sometimes, using once, few, many, or a class for an expanded clone.

J gene: TRBJ2-1; V gene: TRBV15; clone size: once; D gene: -; CDR3 length: 17; CDR3 protein: CATSRGLLKRGYNEQFF; CDR3 DNA: TGTGCCACCAGCAGAGGTCTCCTCAAACGGGGCTACAATGAGCAGTTCTTC
J gene: TRBJ1-1; V gene: TRBV2; clone size: -; D gene: -; CDR3 length: 14; CDR3 protein: CASGLMTANTEAFF; CDR3 DNA: TGTGCCAGCGGGCTTATGACAGCGAACACTGAAGCTTTCTTT
J gene: TRBJ1-1; V gene: TRBV28; clone size: once; D gene: -; CDR3 length: 12; CDR3 protein: CASGGSNTEAFF; CDR3 DNA: TGTGCCAGTGGAGGGTCCAACACTGAAGCTTTCTTT
J gene: TRBJ1-4; V gene: TRBV28; clone size: few; D gene: TRBD1; CDR3 length: 16; CDR3 protein: CASTRVGDRVNEKLFF; CDR3 DNA: TGTGCCAGCACCCGAGTGGGGGACAGGGTTAATGAAAAACTGTTTTTT
J gene: TRBJ1-2; V gene: TRBV28; clone size: once; D gene: -; CDR3 length: 11; CDR3 protein: CASSLSDGYTF; CDR3 DNA: TGTGCCAGCAGTTTATCGGACGGCTACACCTTC
J gene: TRBJ2-3; V gene: TRBV30; clone size: -; D gene: TRBD2; CDR3 length: 13; CDR3 protein: CAWSVLAGGTQYF; CDR3 DNA: TGTGCCTGGAGTGTACTAGCGGGAGGTACGCAGTATTTT
J gene: TRBJ2-2; V gene: TRBV6-5; clone size: -; D gene: -; CDR3 length: 12; CDR3 protein: CASFPNTGELFF; CDR3 DNA: TGTGCCAGCTTCCCGAACACCGGGGAGCTGTTTTTT
J gene: TRBJ2-1; V gene: TRBV7-2; clone size: few; D gene: TRBD2; CDR3 length: 18; CDR3 protein: CASHRVAGPPSSYNEQFF; CDR3 DNA: TGTGCCAGCCACCGGGTAGCGGGGCCCCCCAGCTCCTACAATGAGCAGTTCTTC
J gene: TRBJ2-1; V gene: TRBV18; clone size: -; D gene: -; CDR3 length: 14; CDR3 protein: CASSPPSRANEQFF; CDR3 DNA: TGTGCCAGCTCACCACCTAGCAGGGCCAATGAGCAGTTCTTC
J gene: TRBJ1-1; V gene: TRBV27; clone size: -; D gene: TRBD1; CDR3 length: 13; CDR3 protein: CASSLRDRPEAFF; CDR3 DNA: TGTGCCAGCAGTTTACGGGACAGACCCGAAGCTTTCTTT
J gene: TRBJ1-2; V gene: TRBV28; clone size: -; D gene: -; CDR3 length: 16; CDR3 protein: CASSLRAAATPYGYTF; CDR3 DNA: TGTGCCAGCAGTTTACGCGCGGCAGCGACGCCCTATGGCTACACCTTC
J gene: TRBJ1-2; V gene: TRBV5-1; clone size: -; D gene: -; CDR3 length: 15; CDR3 protein: CASSLDGQRLYGYTF; CDR3 DNA: TGCGCCAGCAGCTTGGATGGACAGAGGCTTTATGGCTACACCTTC
J gene: TRBJ2-7; V gene: TRBV4-1; clone size: -; D gene: -; CDR3 length: 14; CDR3 protein: CASSPGLRSYEQYF; CDR3 DNA: TGCGCCAGCAGCCCAGGACTGAGATCCTACGAGCAGTACTTC
J gene: TRBJ1-1; V gene: TRBV5-1; clone size: -; D gene: -; CDR3 length: 12; CDR3 protein: CASSTAGTEAFF; CDR3 DNA: TGCGCCAGCAGCACAGCCGGGACTGAAGCTTTCTTT
J gene: TRBJ2-7; V gene: TRBV19; clone size: -; D gene: TRBD2; CDR3 length: 14; CDR3 protein: CASSRTGGPSEQYF; CDR3 DNA: TGTGCCAGTAGTCGGACGGGAGGGCCTAGCGAGCAGTACTTC
J gene: TRBJ1-1; V gene: TRBV29-1; clone size: -; D gene: -; CDR3 length: 12; CDR3 protein: CSVEPVQGEAFF; CDR3 DNA: TGCAGCGTTGAGCCCGTCCAGGGTGAAGCTTTCTTT